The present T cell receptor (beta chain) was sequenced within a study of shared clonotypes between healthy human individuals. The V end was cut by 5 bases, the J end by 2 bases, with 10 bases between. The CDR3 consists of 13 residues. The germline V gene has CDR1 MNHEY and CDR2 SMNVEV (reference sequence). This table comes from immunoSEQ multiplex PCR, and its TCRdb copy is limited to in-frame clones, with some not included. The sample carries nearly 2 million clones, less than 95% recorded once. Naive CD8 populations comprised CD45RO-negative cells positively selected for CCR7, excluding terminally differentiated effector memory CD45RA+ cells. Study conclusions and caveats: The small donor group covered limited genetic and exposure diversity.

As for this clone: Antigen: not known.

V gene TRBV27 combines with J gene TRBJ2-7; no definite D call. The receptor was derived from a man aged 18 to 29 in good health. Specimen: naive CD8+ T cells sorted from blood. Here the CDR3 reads CASSRTETYEQYF. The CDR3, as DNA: TGTGCCAGCAGTCGGACGGAAACCTACGAGCAGTACTTC.